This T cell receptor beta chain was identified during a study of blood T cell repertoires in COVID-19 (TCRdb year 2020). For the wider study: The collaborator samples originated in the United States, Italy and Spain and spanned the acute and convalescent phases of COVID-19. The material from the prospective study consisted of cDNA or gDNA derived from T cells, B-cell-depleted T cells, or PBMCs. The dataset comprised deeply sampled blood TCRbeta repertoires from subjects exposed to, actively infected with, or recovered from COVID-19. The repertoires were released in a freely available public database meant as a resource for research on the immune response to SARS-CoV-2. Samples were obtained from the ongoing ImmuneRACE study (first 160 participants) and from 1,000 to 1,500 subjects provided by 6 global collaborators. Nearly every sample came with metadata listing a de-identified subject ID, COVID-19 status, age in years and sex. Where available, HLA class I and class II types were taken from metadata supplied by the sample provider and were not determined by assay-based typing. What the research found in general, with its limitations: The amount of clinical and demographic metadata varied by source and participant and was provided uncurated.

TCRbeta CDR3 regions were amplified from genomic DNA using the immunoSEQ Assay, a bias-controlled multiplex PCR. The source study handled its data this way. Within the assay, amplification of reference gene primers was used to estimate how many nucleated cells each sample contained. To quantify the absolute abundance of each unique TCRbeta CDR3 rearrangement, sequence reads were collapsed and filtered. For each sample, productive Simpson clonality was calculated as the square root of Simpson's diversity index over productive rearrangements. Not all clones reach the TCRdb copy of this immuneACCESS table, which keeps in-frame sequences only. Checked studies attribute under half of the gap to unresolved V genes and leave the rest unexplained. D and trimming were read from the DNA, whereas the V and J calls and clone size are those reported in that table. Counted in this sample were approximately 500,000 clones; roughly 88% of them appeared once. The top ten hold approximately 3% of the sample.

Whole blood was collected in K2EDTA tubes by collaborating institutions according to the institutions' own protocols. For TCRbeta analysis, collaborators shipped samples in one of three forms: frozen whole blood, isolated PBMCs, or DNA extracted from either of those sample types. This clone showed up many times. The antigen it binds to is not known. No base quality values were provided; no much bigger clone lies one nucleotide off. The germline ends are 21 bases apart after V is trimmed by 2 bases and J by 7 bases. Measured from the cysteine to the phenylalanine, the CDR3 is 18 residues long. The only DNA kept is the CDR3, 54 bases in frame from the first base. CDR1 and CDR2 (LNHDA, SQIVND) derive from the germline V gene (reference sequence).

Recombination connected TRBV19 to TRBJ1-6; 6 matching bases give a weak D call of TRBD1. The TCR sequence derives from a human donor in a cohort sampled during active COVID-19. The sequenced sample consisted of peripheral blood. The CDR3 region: CASSINAGSAGVNSPLHF. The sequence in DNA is TGTGCCAGTAGTATAAATGCCGGTTCGGCAGGGGTCAATTCACCCCTCCACTTT.